The 26 T cell receptor beta chains listed next were all sequenced from one sample in a study of identical twins. A single record per CDR3 protein comes from TCRdb applying MiXCR to the 5' RACE reads. The sample shows 500,000 or so distinct CDR3 sequences, 13% to 15% of them seen only once. This same sample was also taken into another study, of yellow fever vaccine responses in identical twins.

The sample was CD4+ T cells sorted from blood. These receptors were collected from a woman between 18 and 30 years old in good health.

This clonotype has just a few counts. V gene TRBV10-2 combines with J gene TRBJ2-7; TRBD2 matches 8 bases. The CDR3 is 15 amino acids. V lost 4 bases to trimming and J lost 6 bases; unmatched junction nucleotides: 11. Germline assignment: CDR1 WSHSY and CDR2 SAAADI. This CDR3 reads CASSVNGRASGEQYF. DNA of the CDR3: TGCGCCAGCAGTGTTAACGGGAGGGCCAGTGGCGAGCAGTACTTC.

At least ten counts were recorded for this clonotype. J is TRBJ2-7 and V is TRBV7-8, with unresolved D. Germline V gene data show CDR1 as SGHVS and CDR2 as FQNEAQ. The CDR3 runs to 13 residues. Trimming cost V 1 base and J 0 bases, with 4 bases left between them. CDR3 in DNA: TGTGCCAGCAGCTTAGAGAACTCCTACGAGCAGTACTTC. Translation gives CASSLENSYEQYF.

This chain uses TRBV27 with TRBJ2-6, with D hard to call. V was trimmed by 4 bases and J by 0 bases, leaving 4 bases between them. The CDR3 has 14 amino acids. The germline V gene has CDR1 MNHEY and CDR2 SMNVEV (reference sequence). CDR3 loop: CASSYGSGANVLTF. DNA of the CDR3: TGTGCCAGCAGTTATGGCTCTGGGGCCAACGTCCTGACTTTC.

This clonotype has more than one count but fewer than ten. The rearrangement uses TRBV30 and TRBJ1-2, with D uncertain. The CDR3 runs 11 residues. Looked up from germline, CDR1 is GTSNPN and CDR2 is SVGIG (reference sequence). V was pared by 2 bases and J by 8 bases, with 9 bases between. CDR3 protein: CAWSHPTGYTF. For the CDR3, the DNA is TGTGCCTGGAGTCATCCGACGGGCTACACCTTC.

This chain joins TRBV28 and TRBJ2-7, with 12 bases fitting TRBD2. Trimming removed 5 bases from V and 4 bases from J; junction bases left unmatched: 15. This CDR3 region has 18 residues. Per the germline V gene, CDR1 is MDHEN and CDR2 is SYDVKM. The CDR3 reads CASSSPRTSGKIRYEQYF. DNA of the CDR3: TGTGCCAGCAGTAGCCCCCGGACTAGCGGGAAAATAAGGTACGAGCAGTACTTC.

This clonotype was recorded a few times. The chain links TRBV10-1 to TRBJ2-7, with 7 bases that match TRBD2. This CDR3 region has 15 residues. CDR1 is WNHNN, CDR2 SYGVQD, per germline (reference sequence). The junction had 8 bases not matched to a gene; V was cut back by 0 bases and J by 6 bases. CDR3 bases: TGCGCCAGCAGTGAGTCGATGGCGGGAGCTGGCGAGCAGTACTTC. This sequence encodes CASSESMAGAGEQYF.

This clonotype has only a few counts. The chain couples TRBV4-3 to TRBJ1-1; D unresolved. Germline CDR1 reads LGHNA; CDR2 reads YSLEER. V lost 1 base to trimming and J lost 5 bases, with 14 bases between them. CDR3 length: 15 residues. The CDR3 nucleotides read TGCGCCAGCAGCCAAGTACCGGGAAGTTTGACTGAAGCTTTCTTT. This codes for CASSQVPGSLTEAFF.

Note on this clonotype: An end of the junction differs from the germline gene, which may be a read error. The rearrangement links TRBV12-3 or TRBV12-4 to TRBJ2-3; 12 bases align to TRBD2. The length of the CDR3 is 16 residues. Here the CDR3 DNA reads TGTGCCAGCAGTTCCCTAGCGGGGGGGAGCACATATACGCAGTATTTT. As protein: CASSSLAGGSTYTQYF.

This rearrangement joins TRBV7-3 to TRBJ1-5; D ambiguous. CDR1 is SGHTA, CDR2 FQGTGA, per germline. Trimming removed 5 bases from V and 5 bases from J, with 10 bases in between. The CDR3 contains 13 residues. Here the CDR3 reads CASSQSRDQPQHF. CDR3 nucleotide sequence: TGTGCCAGCAGCCAAAGCAGAGATCAGCCCCAGCATTTT.

A few counts support this clonotype. The chain is built from TRBV12-3 or TRBV12-4 and TRBJ2-1; TRBD1 matches at 9 bases. V lost 6 bases to trimming and J lost 7 bases; unmatched junction nucleotides: 7. The CDR3 spans 14 residues. The chain's CDR3 is CASRLRDRVNEQFF. DNA of the CDR3: TGTGCCAGCAGACTCCGGGACAGGGTAAATGAGCAGTTCTTC.

In its sample, this clonotype was seen a few times. CDR3 DNA sequence: TGCAGCGTTGAACTCAGCTACGAGCAGTACTTC. Translated: CSVELSYEQYF. The V gene is TRBV29-1, the J gene TRBJ2-7; D is unclear. The germline V gene has CDR1 SQVTM and CDR2 ANQGSEA. There are 11 residues in the CDR3. V was cut by 2 bases and J by 3 bases, with 5 bases left in between.

In its sample, this clonotype was seen a few times. V usage is TRBV6-1 and J usage is TRBJ1-2, with no clear D. Trimming stripped 4 bases from V and 3 bases from J, with 9 bases between. CDR1 and CDR2 (germline): MNHNS, SASEGT. The CDR3 spans 13 residues. The CDR3 loop reads CASSVPPHYGYTF. CDR3 nucleotides: TGTGCCAGCAGTGTCCCTCCACACTATGGCTACACCTTC.

This clonotype was observed a few times. This rearrangement joins TRBV15 to TRBJ2-1; TRBD2 is a possible D gene (6 bases). Germline CDR1 reads LNHNV; CDR2 reads YYDKDF (reference sequence). This CDR3 comprises 15 residues. Trimming took 0 bases from V and 6 from J, leaving 12 bases between them. The CDR3 spells CATSRESGSGNEQFF. Here the CDR3 DNA reads TGTGCCACCAGCAGAGAAAGCGGGTCCGGCAATGAGCAGTTCTTC.

The V call is TRBV5-1, the J call TRBJ2-1; TRBD2 matches at 11 bases. CDR1 and CDR2 from the germline V gene are SGHRS and YFSETQ. The CDR3 extends over 16 amino acids. Trimming took 4 bases from V and 5 from J; bases not matched to a gene: 8. CDR3 in amino acids: CASSPKTSGADNEQFF. As DNA, the CDR3 is TGCGCCAGCAGCCCGAAGACTAGCGGGGCTGACAATGAGCAGTTCTTC.

This chain uses TRBV20-1 with TRBJ1-6; tentative D call: TRBD1 (5 bases). The V gene lost 1 base and the J gene lost 8 bases, with 9 bases spanning the gap. The germline V gene has CDR1 DFQATT and CDR2 SNEGSKA (reference sequence). The CDR3 runs to 13 residues. For the CDR3, the DNA is TGCAGTGCTAGAGCCAGGGCAGATTCACCCCTCCACTTT. This codes for CSARARADSPLHF.

This clonotype was picked up a small number of times. The rearrangement uses TRBV28 and TRBJ2-1; 7 bases agree with TRBD2. Germline V lookup: CDR1 MDHEN, CDR2 SYDVKM. Trimming removed 2 bases from V and 6 bases from J; junction bases left unmatched: 13. CDR3 length: 17 amino acids. CDR3 sequence reads: CASSLASGASLSNEQFF. The CDR3 DNA reads as TGTGCCAGCAGTTTAGCGAGCGGGGCAAGCTTGAGCAATGAGCAGTTCTTC.

The CDR3 bases are TGTGCCAGCAGTTCGGGGGTAGGCTATGGCTACACCTTC. It specifies CASSSGVGYGYTF. The chain recombines TRBV12-3 or TRBV12-4 with TRBJ1-2, with D maybe TRBD1 (5 bases). This CDR3 has 13 residues. V dropped 4 bases and J dropped 4 bases, with 10 bases sitting between them.

The chain is built from TRBV3-1 and TRBJ2-5, with TRBD2 matching over 7 bases. CDR3 length equals 14 residues. Germline V gene data show CDR1 as LGHDT and CDR2 as YNNKEL (reference sequence). V lost 0 bases to trimming and J lost 5 bases; unmatched junction nucleotides: 3. This chain's CDR3 is CASSQDVGGETQYF. The CDR3 DNA sequence: TGTGCCAGCAGCCAAGACGTGGGGGGGGAGACCCAGTACTTC.

This CDR3 is CASSPLQTTTDTQYF. The CDR3 DNA reads as TGTGCCAGCTCACCACTACAGACCACCACAGATACGCAGTATTTT. The V and J genes are TRBV18 and TRBJ2-3; D is unclear. The germline V and J ends were trimmed by 1 base and 2 bases, with 10 bases remaining between them. The germline gives CDR1 KGHSH, CDR2 LQKENI. There are 15 residues in the CDR3.

This clonotype was counted many times. The rearrangement uses TRBV29-1 and TRBJ2-7; unclear D gene. V dropped 1 base and J dropped 4 bases, with 8 bases sitting between them. CDR1 and CDR2 (germline): SQVTM, ANQGSEA. This CDR3 has 12 amino acids. The CDR3 region is CSVEGGRYEQYF. CDR3 DNA sequence: TGCAGCGTTGAAGGAGGCCGTTACGAGCAGTACTTC.

This clonotype was observed a single time. The V call is TRBV5-1, the J call TRBJ2-7; 9 bases agree with TRBD2. Germline CDR1 is SGHRS and CDR2 is YFSETQ. With 0 bases clipped from V and 2 bases from J, the junction kept 15 bases outside the gene matches. The length of the CDR3 is 19 residues. This CDR3 is CASSLAGIKAGGHPYEQYF. CDR3 DNA: TGCGCCAGCAGCTTGGCCGGAATAAAGGCGGGAGGGCACCCCTACGAGCAGTACTTC.

Only a few counts were recorded for this clonotype. J is TRBJ2-7 and V is TRBV6-1; TRBD2 matches 11 bases. With 6 bases clipped from V and 0 bases from J, the junction kept 7 bases outside the gene matches. Germline V gives CDR1 MNHNS, CDR2 SASEGT. The CDR3 totals 16 residues. The CDR3 here is CASRPGTSGSSYEQYF. CDR3 DNA: TGTGCCAGCAGGCCGGGTACTAGCGGGAGCTCCTACGAGCAGTACTTC.

This clonotype occurred a few times. This rearrangement joins TRBV7-2 to TRBJ2-6; D gene uncertain. V dropped 1 base and J dropped 3 bases, with 7 bases sitting between them. The CDR3 consists of 15 residues. Germline CDR1 reads SGHTA; CDR2 reads FQGNSA. The CDR3 region has the DNA TGTGCCAGCAGCTTAGTGGCTAATGGGGCCAACGTCCTGACTTTC. As protein: CASSLVANGANVLTF.

The chain carries TRBV29-1 and TRBJ2-1; TRBD2 agrees at 9 bases. Germline V gives CDR1 SQVTM, CDR2 ANQGSEA. CDR3 size: 15 residues. Trimming cost V 1 base and J 0 bases; bases outside gene matches: 1. The CDR3 is CSVEGTSDSYNEQFF. DNA of the CDR3: TGCAGCGTTGAAGGGACTAGCGACTCCTACAATGAGCAGTTCTTC.

The V call is TRBV7-2, the J call TRBJ2-1; 13 bases are shared with TRBD2. Per germline, CDR1 SGHTA and CDR2 FQGNSA. Germline trimming cut 3 bases from V and 5 bases from J; bases unmatched to any gene: 7. The CDR3 runs to 17 residues. CDR3 coding DNA: TGTGCCAGCAGCTTTACTAGCGGGGGGGCCGGACACAATGAGCAGTTCTTC. Translation gives CASSFTSGGAGHNEQFF.

The chain has TRBV5-1 and TRBJ2-3; D call uncertain. The CDR3 spans 16 residues. Looked up from germline, CDR1 is SGHRS and CDR2 is YFSETQ. With 0 bases removed from V and 0 bases from J, the gap between germline ends came to 11 bases. CDR3 coding DNA: TGCGCCAGCAGCTTGGGTGTAGGGATAAGCACAGATACGCAGTATTTT. Its protein product is CASSLGVGISTDTQYF.